The entry that follows covers one T cell receptor (beta chain) sequence. Its antigen remains unknown. Germline CDR1 and CDR2: SGHRS and YFSETQ. The V gene lost 5 bases and the J gene lost 1 base, with 18 bases spanning the gap. This CDR3 comprises 16 residues. Clones were sequenced by immunoSEQ multiplex PCR, and TCRdb holds only the in-frame ones, with some missing. The sample yields roughly 86,000 clones, around nine tenths seen once. The source of the sample is a study of OX40 agonist ivuxolimab in advanced cancers. Overall study context: There were three patients with partial responses, one having hepatocellular carcinoma and two cutaneous melanoma.

Study outcomes and limitations: Compared with CD4+, CD8+ T cells on average had more expanded clones.

The source material was CD4+ or CD8+ T cells sorted from blood, sampled in a trial of the OX40 agonist ivuxolimab. This receptor was identified in an adult with an advanced solid tumor such as melanoma, head and neck, liver or kidney cancer. The V gene is TRBV5-1, the J gene TRBJ1-1; weak D call: TRBD1 (6 bases). The CDR3 loop reads CASSQSPGQQNTEAFF. The CDR3 region has the DNA TGCGCCAGCAGTCAATCTCCAGGACAGCAGAACACTGAAGCTTTCTTT. Supplemented by reference TRBV5-1 and TRBJ1-1, the full variable domain reads KAGVTQTPRYLIKTRGQQVTLSCSPISGHRSVSWYQQTPGQGLQFLFEYFSETQRNKGNFPGRFSGRQFSNSRSEMNVSTLELGDSALYLCASSQSPGQQNTEAFFGQGTRLTVV.